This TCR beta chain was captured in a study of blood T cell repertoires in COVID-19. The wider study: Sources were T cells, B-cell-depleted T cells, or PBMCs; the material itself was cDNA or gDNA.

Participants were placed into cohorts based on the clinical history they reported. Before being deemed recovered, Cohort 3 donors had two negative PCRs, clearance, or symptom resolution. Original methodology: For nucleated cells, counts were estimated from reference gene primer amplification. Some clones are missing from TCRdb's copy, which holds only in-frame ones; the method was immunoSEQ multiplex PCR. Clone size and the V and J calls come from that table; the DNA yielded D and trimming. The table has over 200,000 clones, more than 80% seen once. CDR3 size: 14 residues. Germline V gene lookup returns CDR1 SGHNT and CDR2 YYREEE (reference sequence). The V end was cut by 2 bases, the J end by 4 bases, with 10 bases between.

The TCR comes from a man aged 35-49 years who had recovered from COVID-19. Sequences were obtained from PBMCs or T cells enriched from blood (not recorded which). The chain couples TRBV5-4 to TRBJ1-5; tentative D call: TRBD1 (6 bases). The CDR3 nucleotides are TGTGCCAGCAGCTTTCAGGGGCCGAATCAGCCCCAGCATTTT. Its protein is CASSFQGPNQPQHF.